What follows are 29 T cell receptor beta chains derived from one specimen sequenced in a study of T cell responses to AZD1222 COVID-19 vaccine. Profiled with immunoSEQ multiplex PCR; TCRdb holds only in-frame clones, not every one. The sample lists around 44,000 clones, about 86% occurring once. The sample here was peripheral blood, taken 28 days after the second AZD1222 dose. These receptors were obtained from an adult who received the AZD1222 COVID-19 vaccine.

This clone was counted only a few times. CDR3 sequence: CASSDSQGGQPQHF. Here the CDR3 DNA reads TGCGCCAGCAGCGATTCACAGGGAGGCCAGCCCCAGCATTTT. This rearrangement joins TRBV5-1 to TRBJ1-5, with D perhaps TRBD1 (6 bases). The CDR3 is made up of 14 amino acids. The V end lost 4 bases, the J end lost 7 bases, and 15 bases lay between the germline ends. Per germline, CDR1 SGHRS and CDR2 YFSETQ.

The V and J genes are TRBV7-3 and TRBJ2-3; D is possibly TRBD2 (5 bases). V was pared by 2 bases and J by 7 bases, with 13 bases between. Germline V gene lookup returns CDR1 SGHTA and CDR2 FQGTGA. This CDR3 is built from 14 residues. DNA for the CDR3: TGTGCCAGCAGCTTAGGACTTGGCAGGAATACGCAGTATTTT. This sequence encodes CASSLGLGRNTQYF. Based on the CDR3 plus reference TRBV7-3 and TRBJ2-3, the full variable domain is GAGVSQTPSNKVTEKGKYVELRCDPISGHTALYWYRQSLGQGPEFLIYFQGTGAADDSGLPNDRFFAVRPEGSVSTLKIQRTERGDSAVYLCASSLGLGRNTQYFGPGTRLTVL.

The chain is built from TRBV12-3 or TRBV12-4 and TRBJ1-1; D gene ambiguous. Between the trimmed V and J ends, which lost 1 base and 7 bases, there was a span of 7 bases. This CDR3 contains 12 residues. This chain's CDR3 is CASSLGRVEAFF. The CDR3, as DNA: TGTGCCAGCAGTTTAGGCAGAGTTGAAGCTTTCTTT.

The J gene is TRBJ2-3, the V gene TRBV3-1 (or the pseudogene TRBV3-2); D unresolved. This CDR3 spans 14 amino acids. Trimming took off 3 bases at V and 1 base at J, with 8 bases between the two ends. Germline-derived CDR1 and CDR2 are LGHDT and YNNKEL (reference sequence). The CDR3 DNA reads TGTGCCAGCAGCCATCGGATGGGCACAGATACGCAGTATTTT. Translation gives CASSHRMGTDTQYF.

V and J are TRBV5-1 and TRBJ2-7; possible D gene TRBD2, 5 bases. Trimming shortened V by 3 bases and J by 3 bases, and 16 bases separated the two germline ends. The CDR3 runs 15 residues. Germline V gene sequence: CDR1 SGHRS, CDR2 YFSETQ. CDR3 loop: CASSWGGRARYEQYF. DNA for the CDR3: TGCGCCAGCAGCTGGGGTGGGCGGGCACGCTACGAGCAGTACTTC.

This clone was counted a few times. V usage is TRBV7-8 and J usage is TRBJ2-2; 12 bases fit TRBD2. Germline lookup yields CDR1 SGHVS and CDR2 FQNEAQ. The CDR3 extends over 16 amino acids. V lost 7 bases and J lost 5; bases outside the gene matches: 8. CDR3 region: CASKKSGTSGTGELFF. The CDR3 DNA sequence: TGTGCCAGCAAGAAGTCGGGGACTAGCGGGACCGGGGAGCTGTTTTTT.

J is TRBJ2-1 and V is TRBV6-1; 7 bases map to TRBD2. Germline loops: CDR1 MNHNS, CDR2 SASEGT. The ends lost 3 bases at V and 6 bases at J; junction bases unmatched: 8. The CDR3 consists of 15 residues. The chain's CDR3 is CASSDLTSPANEQFF. The CDR3 DNA reads as TGTGCCAGCAGTGACCTGACTAGCCCCGCCAATGAGCAGTTCTTC.

V usage is TRBV9 and J usage is TRBJ1-2; D is undetermined. Germline CDR1 SGDLS, CDR2 YYNGEE. The CDR3 spans 11 residues. Trimming removed 3 bases at V and 7 bases at J, with 7 bases between. The CDR3 DNA reads as TGTGCCAGCAGCGCCCTCGGTGGCTACACCTTC. It translates to CASSALGGYTF.

Here the CDR3 reads CASSLLAEDYNEQFF. CDR3 DNA sequence: TGTGCCAGCAGTCTTCTAGCGGAAGACTACAATGAGCAGTTCTTC. The chain recombines TRBV27 with TRBJ2-1; 7 bases are a match to TRBD2. CDR3 length equals 15 residues. The V and J ends lost 5 bases and 3 bases, in that order; junction bases with no gene match: 7. CDR1 is MNHEY and CDR2 is SMNVEV in the germline V gene (reference sequence).

The chain's CDR3 is CASSSTGRYEQYF. The CDR3 DNA follows: TGTGCCAGCAGTTCGACAGGGCGCTACGAGCAGTACTTC. The chain recombines TRBV12-3 or TRBV12-4 with TRBJ2-7, with 7 bases aligning to TRBD1. J gave up 3 bases and V 4 bases, and 3 bases lay outside the gene matches. CDR3 length: 13 amino acids.

The CDR3 coding sequence is TGTGCCAGCAGCCTACAGGGAAATAATGAAAAACTGTTTTTT. It yields the protein CASSLQGNNEKLFF. The chain carries TRBV3-1 (or the pseudogene TRBV3-2) and TRBJ1-4; weak D call: TRBD1 (6 bases). V dropped 4 bases and J dropped 4 bases, with 10 bases sitting between them. Germline values: CDR1 LGHDT, CDR2 YNNKEL (reference sequence). This CDR3 has 14 residues.

This chain uses TRBV4-1 with TRBJ2-1; D may correspond to TRBD1 or TRBD2 (6 bases each). Germline loops: CDR1 MGHRA, CDR2 YSYEKL. Trimming cost V 0 bases and J 1 base, with 10 bases left between them. The CDR3 runs 16 residues. The CDR3 protein is CASSQEGGRSYNEQFF. DNA for the CDR3: TGCGCCAGCAGCCAAGAAGGGGGGAGGTCCTACAATGAGCAGTTCTTC.

This clone was seen a handful of times. The genes are TRBV3-1 (or the pseudogene TRBV3-2) and TRBJ1-2, with D uncertain. V dropped 0 bases and J dropped 2 bases, with 16 bases sitting between them. In germline, CDR1 is LGHDT, CDR2 YNNKEL (reference sequence). The CDR3 runs to 17 residues. This chain's CDR3 is CASSQEFVWQKNYGYTF. CDR3 in DNA: TGTGCCAGCAGCCAAGAATTTGTATGGCAGAAAAACTATGGCTACACCTTC.

The chain couples TRBV27 to TRBJ2-3, with 9 bases that match TRBD2. There are 18 residues in the CDR3. Germline V lookup: CDR1 MNHEY, CDR2 SMNVEV (reference sequence). V dropped 6 bases and J dropped 0; count of bases not matched to a gene: 13. CDR3 loop: CASSSRWGSGGSTDTQYF. The CDR3 DNA reads as TGTGCCAGCAGCTCCCGGTGGGGCAGCGGGGGGAGCACAGATACGCAGTATTTT.

The chain uses TRBV19 and TRBJ2-3, with D perhaps matching TRBD1 (7 bases). Germline V gene lookup returns CDR1 LNHDA and CDR2 SQIVND (reference sequence). Between the trimmed V and J ends, which lost 7 bases and 4 bases, there was a span of 15 bases. The CDR3 is 14 residues long. The CDR3, as DNA: TGTGCCAGTACCCCGAGCAGGGGGGCAGATACGCAGTATTTT. Residues: CASTPSRGADTQYF.

This chain uses TRBV14 with TRBJ1-2; 8 bases match TRBD1. The CDR3 sequence is 17 residues long. V lost 0 bases, J lost 6 bases, and 12 bases stayed unmatched. CDR1 and CDR2 from the germline V gene are SGHDN and FVKESK. CDR3 residues: CASSQDLVAGGYDGYTF. The DNA for the CDR3 is TGTGCCAGCAGCCAAGATCTTGTGGCAGGGGGCTACGATGGCTACACCTTC.

The V call is TRBV18, the J call TRBJ2-3, with TRBD1 identical over 9 bases. CDR1 and CDR2 (germline): KGHSH, LQKENI. There are 16 residues in the CDR3. Unmatched junction bases numbered 7, after V lost 1 base and J lost 5 bases. In nucleotides, the CDR3 is TGTGCCAGCTCACCACGGGACAGGGTATTTGAAGATACGCAGTATTTT. Protein sequence: CASSPRDRVFEDTQYF.

In its sample, this clone was seen once. This sequence joins TRBV4-1 and TRBJ2-1; perhaps TRBD1 as D (5 bases). This CDR3 has 15 residues. The germline V and J ends were trimmed by 4 bases and 0 bases, with 10 bases remaining between them. CDR1 is MGHRA and CDR2 is YSYEKL in the germline V gene. Written as DNA, the CDR3 is TGCGCCAGCAGCCCACAGGAGCGCTCCTACAATGAGCAGTTCTTC. Its translation: CASSPQERSYNEQFF.

This rearrangement joins TRBV2 to TRBJ2-3, with a weak D call TRBD2 (6 bases). Germline CDR1 SNHLY, CDR2 FYNNEI. This CDR3 is 15 amino acids long. V lost 5 bases and J 5 bases, leaving 17 bases between the germline ends. CDR3 protein: CASSTRLPGGDTQYF. CDR3 DNA sequence: TGTGCCAGCAGTACGAGGCTCCCCGGGGGAGATACGCAGTATTTT.

The gene calls are TRBV28 and TRBJ1-5; D might be TRBD1 (6 bases). V dropped 3 bases and J dropped 0 bases, with 12 bases sitting between them. This CDR3 region has 16 residues. Germline assignment: CDR1 MDHEN and CDR2 SYDVKM. The CDR3 nucleotides are TGTGCCAGCAGTTTGGCCGGACAGTATAGCAATCAGCCCCAGCATTTT. Translation: CASSLAGQYSNQPQHF.

CDR3 sequence reads: CSAPRTGELFF. CDR3 DNA: TGCAGTGCTCCGAGGACCGGGGAGCTGTTTTTT. The genes are TRBV20-1 and TRBJ2-2; D remains ambiguous. The V and J ends lost 5 bases and 5 bases respectively, with 6 bases between them. Germline CDR1 reads DFQATT; CDR2 reads SNEGSKA (reference sequence). The length of the CDR3 is 11 residues.

The chain carries TRBV27 and TRBJ2-7; D remains ambiguous. Germline V gives CDR1 MNHEY, CDR2 SMNVEV (reference sequence). This CDR3 contains 13 residues. The V end was cut by 3 bases, the J end by 1 base, with 7 bases between. Here the CDR3 DNA reads TGTGCCAGCAGTTTCTCCCAGTCCTACGAGCAGTACTTC. Residues: CASSFSQSYEQYF.

The chain combines TRBV19 with TRBJ1-2, with no clear D. CDR1 LNHDA and CDR2 SQIVND come from the germline V gene (reference sequence). The V gene lost 5 bases and the J gene lost 0 bases, with 10 bases spanning the gap. This CDR3 contains 14 residues. CDR3 DNA sequence: TGTGCCAGTAGTTTTGGCTTAGCTAACTATGGCTACACCTTC. It encodes CASSFGLANYGYTF.

The chain recombines TRBV5-1 with TRBJ1-2; TRBD1 is a possible D gene (6 bases). CDR1 is SGHRS and CDR2 is YFSETQ in the germline V gene. V lost 1 base and J lost 0, with 13 bases in between. The CDR3 spans 16 residues. The CDR3: CASSLSGTPANYGYTF. The CDR3 DNA reads TGCGCCAGCAGCTTGTCCGGGACACCAGCTAACTATGGCTACACCTTC.

The chain has TRBV11-2 and TRBJ2-7; TRBD2 aligns across 7 bases. The J segment lost 3 bases and the V segment lost 4 bases, leaving 9 bases of the junction unmatched. This CDR3 is built from 15 residues. Germline lookup yields CDR1 SGHAT and CDR2 FQNNGV. The CDR3 sequence is CASSSLGAGSYEQYF. CDR3 in DNA: TGTGCCAGCAGCTCCCTAGGAGCGGGGAGCTACGAGCAGTACTTC. The variable domain in full, with the rest retrieved from reference TRBV11-2 and TRBJ2-7, is EAGVAQSPRYKIIEKRQSVAFWCNPISGHATLYWYQQILGQGPKLLIQFQNNGVVDDSQLPKDRFSAERLKGVDSTLKIQPAKLEDSAVYLCASSSLGAGSYEQYFGPGTRLTVT.

The rearrangement uses TRBV7-2 and TRBJ2-2; 7 bases fit TRBD2. There are 17 residues in the CDR3. With 6 bases clipped from V and 3 bases from J, the junction kept 13 bases outside the gene matches. CDR1 SGHTA and CDR2 FQGNSA come from the germline V gene. The CDR3 protein is CASRSRVASGHTGELFF. The CDR3 DNA sequence: TGTGCCAGCAGGTCCCGGGTGGCTAGCGGCCACACCGGGGAGCTGTTTTTT.

This clone was counted once. The chain is built from TRBV5-8 and TRBJ2-5, with TRBD2 identical over 8 bases. CDR1 is SGHTS and CDR2 is YDEGEE in the germline V gene. Unmatched junction bases numbered 17, after V lost 2 bases and J lost 5 bases. CDR3 size: 18 residues. CDR3 loop: CASSFSLLAVPGAETQYF. CDR3 DNA sequence: TGTGCCAGCAGCTTTTCCCTACTAGCGGTCCCAGGGGCGGAGACCCAGTACTTC.

This clone has only one observation. V gene TRBV16 combines with J gene TRBJ2-3, with D possibly TRBD2 on 6 matching bases. Per the germline V gene, CDR1 is KGHSY and CDR2 is FQNENV. This CDR3 region has 14 residues. V lost 6 bases and J 2 bases, leaving 12 bases between the germline ends. The CDR3 DNA is TGTGCCAGCAGTCTTGGGACTCTCACAGATACGCAGTATTTT. It encodes CASSLGTLTDTQYF.

This rearrangement joins TRBV5-1 to TRBJ1-1, with TRBD1 identical over 9 bases. CDR1 is SGHRS, CDR2 YFSETQ, per germline. Germline trimming cut 4 bases from V and 4 bases from J; bases unmatched to any gene: 11. The CDR3 is made up of 16 amino acids. CDR3 in amino acids: CASSLGQGNGGTEAFF. CDR3 bases: TGCGCCAGCAGCCTCGGACAGGGGAATGGTGGCACTGAAGCTTTCTTT. Variable domain in full (rest from reference TRBV5-1 and TRBJ1-1): KAGVTQTPRYLIKTRGQQVTLSCSPISGHRSVSWYQQTPGQGLQFLFEYFSETQRNKGNFPGRFSGRQFSNSRSEMNVSTLELGDSALYLCASSLGQGNGGTEAFFGQGTRLTVV.